This T cell receptor (beta chain) was recorded in a study of T cells in Graves' hyperthyroidism and ophthalmopathy. Whole-study results and caveats: Blood shared most expanded thyroid clonotypes above 0.001.

V dropped 3 bases and J dropped 4; count of bases not matched to a gene: 6. CDR1 is MDHEN and CDR2 is SYDVKM in the germline V gene. The CDR3 contains 15 residues. Source material for PBMCs was more than 7.5 ml fresh peripheral blood. RNA transcripts served as the template for amplifying TCR beta CDR3 regions. The HTBI set primed first-round TCR CDR3 RT-PCR. Each CDR3 protein gets one entry after TCRdb re-called the multiplex PCR reads with MiXCR. Among 450,000 to 600,000 distinct CDR3 sequences listed, around 15% were seen once. This clonotype was recorded at least ten times. No antigen is known for it.

The sequence came from a woman aged 40 to 49 with Graves' hyperthyroidism. The chain uses TRBV28 and TRBJ2-1; 7 nucleotides align to TRBD2. Sequenced input: blood. The CDR3: CASSFAGDLYNEQFF. CDR3 bases: TGTGCCAGCAGTTTTGCGGGGGACCTATACAATGAGCAGTTCTTC.